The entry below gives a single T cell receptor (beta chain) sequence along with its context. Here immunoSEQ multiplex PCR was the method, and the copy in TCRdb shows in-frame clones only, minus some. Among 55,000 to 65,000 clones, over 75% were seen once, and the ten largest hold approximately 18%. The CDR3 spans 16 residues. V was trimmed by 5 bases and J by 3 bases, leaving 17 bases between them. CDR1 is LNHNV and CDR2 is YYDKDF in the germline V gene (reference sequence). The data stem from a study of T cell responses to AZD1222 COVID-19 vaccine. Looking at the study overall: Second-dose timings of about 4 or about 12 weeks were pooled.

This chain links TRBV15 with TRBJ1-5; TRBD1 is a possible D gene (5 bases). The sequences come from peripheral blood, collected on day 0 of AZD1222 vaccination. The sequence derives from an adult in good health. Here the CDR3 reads CATSALLGEANQPQHF. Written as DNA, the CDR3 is TGTGCCACCAGCGCCCTTTTGGGGGAAGCCAATCAGCCCCAGCATTTT.